This T cell receptor (beta chain) was recorded in a study of blood T cell dynamics during melanoma immunotherapy. Study-wide background: Patients with metastatic melanoma got pembrolizumab or nivolumab-ipilimumab as first-line care.

Repertoires were generated with immunoSEQ multiplex PCR, while TCRdb's copy carries only in-frame clones and drops some. The data contain about 6,700 clones, roughly 81% of them singletons. The time point is: week 3, after first cycle of checkpoint inhibitor. Apart from a couple of fast progressors, RECIST 1.1 response was judged 12 weeks post-infusion. Patients had no prior systemic cancer treatment, immunosuppressants or other active cancers. In this sample, this clone is large. Other DNA sequences in the sample encode the same CDR3. The germline V gene encodes CDR1 MGHDK and CDR2 SYGVNS. This CDR3 is built from 14 residues. V lost 3 bases and J lost 4, with 10 bases in between.

The TCR comes from a human donor with melanoma. Some clones in this sample may be carry-over from other donors' samples. This chain uses TRBV25-1 with TRBJ1-5; maybe TRBD1 (5 bases). The specimen was blood, collected from a patient treated with checkpoint blockade. DNA of the CDR3: TGTGCCAGCAGTGACCAGGGTCAAAATCAGCCCCAGCATTTT. Translation gives CASSDQGQNQPQHF.